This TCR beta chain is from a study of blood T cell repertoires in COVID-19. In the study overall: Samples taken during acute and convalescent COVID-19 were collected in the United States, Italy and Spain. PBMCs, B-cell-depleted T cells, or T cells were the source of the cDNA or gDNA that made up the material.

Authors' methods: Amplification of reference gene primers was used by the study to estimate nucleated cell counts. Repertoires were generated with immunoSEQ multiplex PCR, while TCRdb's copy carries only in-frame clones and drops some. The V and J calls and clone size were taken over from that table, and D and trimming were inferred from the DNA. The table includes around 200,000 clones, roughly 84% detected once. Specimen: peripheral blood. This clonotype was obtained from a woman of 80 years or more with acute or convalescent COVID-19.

CDR3: CAISENAGVNTEAFF. The CDR3 DNA sequence: TGTGCCATCAGTGAAAACGCCGGGGTAAACACTGAAGCTTTCTTT. The V call is TRBV10-3, the J call TRBJ1-1; no definite D call. Germline V lookup: CDR1 ENHRY, CDR2 SYGVKD. V lost 3 bases and J lost 2, with 13 bases in between. The CDR3 sequence is 15 residues long.